This T cell receptor beta chain was observed in a study of T cell responses to AZD1222 COVID-19 vaccine. Regarding the study as a whole: Donors were largely white British and mainly female; clonal diversity was possibly underestimated. The repertoires were collected only after the peak T cell response.

Data came from immunoSEQ multiplex PCR; TCRdb stores just in-frame clones and leaves some out. The top ten hold around 5% of the sample, which has more than 70,000 clones, around 90% seen once. About this clone itself: Its specificity is not known.

Losses at the gene ends were 10 bases for V and 6 bases for J; bases not matched to a gene: 8. The CDR3 is 13 residues long. The V gene's germline CDR1 is ENHRY and CDR2 SYGVKD. This rearrangement joins TRBV10-3 to TRBJ2-7; 11 positions match TRBD1. The receptor's source is an adult who received the AZD1222 COVID-19 vaccine. The source was peripheral blood, collected 28 days after the second AZD1222 dose. CDR3 sequence (DNA): TGTGCCACCCTTGGGACAGGGGGGTCCGAGCAGTACTTC. Translation gives CATLGTGGSEQYF.